The 21 T cell receptor beta chains presented below share a single source sample, sequenced in a study of blood T cell repertoires in COVID-19. Assay: immunoSEQ multiplex PCR; the TCRdb copy retains only in-frame clones and omits some. The sample lists 110,000 to 150,000 clones, roughly 84% occurring once. Sequencing used peripheral blood. The receptors derive from a human donor in a cohort sampled during active COVID-19.

The V gene is TRBV12-3 or TRBV12-4, the J gene TRBJ2-1, with a possible D match to TRBD2 (6 bases). The ends were cut back, 5 bases at V and 9 bases at J, with 14 bases in the middle. CDR3 size: 13 residues. CDR3 sequence reads: CASSPRLGGEQFF. The CDR3 region has the DNA TGTGCCAGCAGTCCGAGACTAGGAGGTGAGCAGTTCTTC.

The rearrangement uses TRBV24-1 and TRBJ2-2, with D possibly matching TRBD2 (7 bases). V was trimmed by 4 bases and J by 6 bases, leaving 20 bases between them. CDR3 length: 17 residues. Germline CDR1 is KGHDR and CDR2 is SFDVKD. The CDR3 DNA reads TGTGCCACCAGTGACCGAAGGGGAGGGGGAATCCCCGGGGAGCTGTTTTTT. Protein sequence: CATSDRRGGGIPGELFF.

J is TRBJ2-1 and V is TRBV18; TRBD2 matches 10 bases. V was clipped by 5 bases and J by 7 bases; unmatched bases: 8. The V gene's germline CDR1 is KGHSH and CDR2 LQKENI. The CDR3 is 15 residues long. This CDR3 is CASSSEAGGLNEQFF. CDR3 in DNA: TGTGCCAGCTCATCCGAAGCGGGGGGGCTAAATGAGCAGTTCTTC.

The chain has TRBV13 and TRBJ2-3; TRBD2 matches 7 bases. CDR3 length equals 15 residues. With V trimmed by 2 bases and J by 3 bases, 5 bases remained unmatched. CDR1 is PRHDT, CDR2 FYEKMQ, per germline (reference sequence). The CDR3 DNA reads as TGTGCCAGCAGCTTATGGGGGGGTAGGACAGATACGCAGTATTTT. Translated: CASSLWGGRTDTQYF.

The chain recombines TRBV7-2 with TRBJ1-2, with 10 bases fitting TRBD1. The CDR3 contains 14 residues. J lost 7 bases, V lost 5 bases, and 7 bases had no gene match. Per germline, CDR1 SGHTA and CDR2 FQGNSA. The DNA for the CDR3 is TGTGCCAGCAGCGTCCGACAGGGGGCGGGTGGCTACACCTTC. Translation: CASSVRQGAGGYTF. Full variable domain (rest looked up from reference TRBV7-2 and TRBJ1-2): GAGVSQSPSNKVTEKGKDVELRCDPISGHTALYWYRQSLGQGLEFLIYFQGNSAPDKSGLPSDRFSAERTGGSVSTLTIQRTQQEDSAVYLCASSVRQGAGGYTFGSGTRLTVV.

The rearrangement uses TRBV7-9 and TRBJ1-1; 8 nucleotides line up with TRBD1. V shed 3 bases, J shed 7 bases, and the junction held 1 base outside the gene matches. The germline CDR1 and CDR2 sequences are SEHNR and FQNEAQ (reference sequence). This CDR3 comprises 12 residues. For the CDR3, the DNA is TGTGCCAGCAGCTTTGACAGGGGTGAAGCTTTCTTT. Protein: CASSFDRGEAFF.

The gene calls are TRBV7-3 and TRBJ1-1; 7 bases map to TRBD1. With 6 bases clipped from V and 0 bases from J, the junction kept 4 bases outside the gene matches. The CDR3 is 14 residues long. Germline CDR1 reads SGHTA; CDR2 reads FQGTGA. This CDR3 reads CASRQGTLNTEAFF. The CDR3 nucleotides read TGTGCCAGCAGACAGGGGACACTGAACACTGAAGCTTTCTTT.

This rearrangement joins TRBV6-5 to TRBJ2-3; tentatively, D is TRBD2 (6 bases). CDR3 size: 14 residues. V shed 6 bases and J shed 0 bases, with 10 bases lying between them. The V gene's germline CDR1 is MNHEY and CDR2 SVGAGI. The CDR3 protein is CASRGGASTDTQYF. CDR3 DNA sequence: TGTGCCAGCAGGGGCGGGGCTAGCACAGATACGCAGTATTTT.

This rearrangement joins TRBV7-2 to TRBJ1-6; 8 nucleotides match TRBD1. Trimming removed 4 bases from V and 10 bases from J; junction bases left unmatched: 9. This CDR3 contains 15 residues. Germline V lookup: CDR1 SGHTA, CDR2 FQGNSA. CDR3 protein: CASSWKDRGRSPLHF. CDR3 DNA sequence: TGTGCCAGCAGCTGGAAAGACAGGGGCAGGTCACCCCTCCACTTT.

The CDR3 loop is CASSLLAGGPGKIYNEQFF. The CDR3 DNA follows: TGTGCCAGCAGCCTACTAGCGGGGGGGCCGGGAAAAATTTACAATGAGCAGTTCTTC. V gene TRBV14 combines with J gene TRBJ2-1; 13 bases align to TRBD2. The CDR3 is 19 amino acids. With V trimmed by 4 bases and J by 4 bases, 13 bases remained unmatched. Germline V gene data show CDR1 as SGHDN and CDR2 as FVKESK.

V gene TRBV2 combines with J gene TRBJ2-7; the D is unclear. CDR3 length: 13 residues. V lost 2 bases, J lost 3 bases, and 8 bases lay in between. The V gene's germline CDR1 is SNHLY and CDR2 FYNNEI. The CDR3 is CASSEQVHYEQYV. Written as DNA, the CDR3 is TGTGCCAGCAGTGAACAGGTACACTACGAGCAGTACGTC.

The genes are TRBV7-3 and TRBJ2-5; 7 nucleotides align to TRBD2. The germline V gene encodes CDR1 SGHTA and CDR2 FQGTGA. CDR3 size: 15 residues. V was clipped by 1 base and J by 4 bases; unmatched bases: 6. DNA for the CDR3: TGTGCCAGCAGCTTAAGCGGGAGACGAGGAGAGACCCAGTACTTC. This codes for CASSLSGRRGETQYF. The full variable domain, its missing parts supplied by reference TRBV7-3 and TRBJ2-5, is GAGVSQTPSNKVTEKGKYVELRCDPISGHTALYWYRQSLGQGPEFLIYFQGTGAADDSGLPNDRFFAVRPEGSVSTLKIQRTERGDSAVYLCASSLSGRRGETQYFGPGTRLLVL.

J is TRBJ1-4 and V is TRBV6-5; a possible D gene is TRBD1 (6 bases). The V end lost 8 bases, the J end lost 5 bases, and 12 bases lay between the germline ends. Germline lookup yields CDR1 MNHEY and CDR2 SVGAGI. This CDR3 has 13 amino acids. The CDR3 protein is CASGYRENEKLFF. As DNA, the CDR3 is TGTGCCAGCGGATACAGGGAAAATGAAAAACTGTTTTTT.

In this sample, this clone turned up once. The V gene is TRBV6-1, the J gene TRBJ2-1; 10 nucleotides align to TRBD2. The CDR3 is made up of 17 amino acids. Per germline, CDR1 MNHNS and CDR2 SASEGT. The trim removed 3 bases at V and 4 bases at J, leaving 9 bases unmatched. CDR3 DNA: TGTGCCAGCAGTGAGTGGGCTAGCGGGGGTGTGTACAATGAGCAGTTCTTC. As protein: CASSEWASGGVYNEQFF.

The V call is TRBV5-1, the J call TRBJ1-4; 7 nucleotides line up with TRBD1. From germline, CDR1 is SGHRS and CDR2 YFSETQ. This CDR3 is 15 amino acids long. V lost 4 bases, J lost 6 bases, and 9 bases stayed unmatched. As DNA, the CDR3 is TGCGCCAGCAGCCTGGAGGGGGCTGGGTATGAAAAACTGTTTTTT. Translation gives CASSLEGAGYEKLFF.

The chain combines TRBV5-1 with TRBJ2-3, with D maybe TRBD2 (6 bases). This CDR3 has 15 amino acids. Germline V gene lookup returns CDR1 SGHRS and CDR2 YFSETQ. The ends were cut back, 0 bases at V and 3 bases at J, with 11 bases in the middle. The CDR3 DNA reads TGCGCCAGCAGCTTGGCCGGGAGTGGTACAGATACGCAGTATTTT. This sequence encodes CASSLAGSGTDTQYF.

The chain is built from TRBV7-9 and TRBJ2-7; maybe TRBD2 (5 bases). The V gene's germline CDR1 is SEHNR and CDR2 FQNEAQ (reference sequence). V lost 0 bases to trimming and J lost 2 bases, with 17 bases between them. The CDR3 is made up of 17 amino acids. DNA for the CDR3: TGTGCCAGCAGCTTAGCGAATGGTCTACCAGCGGCCTACGAGCAGTACTTC. Protein: CASSLANGLPAAYEQYF.

The V gene is TRBV3-1 (or the pseudogene TRBV3-2), the J gene TRBJ1-6, with 7 bases aligning to TRBD1. Trimming removed 1 base from V and 7 bases from J; junction bases left unmatched: 4. The CDR3 spans 15 residues. The germline CDR1 and CDR2 sequences are LGHDT and YNNKEL (reference sequence). This CDR3 reads CASSQVSTGNSPLHF. For the CDR3, the DNA is TGTGCCAGCAGCCAAGTTTCGACAGGGAATTCACCCCTCCACTTT.

The chain combines TRBV3-1 (or the pseudogene TRBV3-2) with TRBJ2-2, with 8 nucleotides matching TRBD2. The CDR3 sequence is 15 residues long. V was pared by 7 bases and J by 4 bases, with 8 bases of the junction left unmatched. Looked up from germline, CDR1 is LGHDT and CDR2 is YNNKEL (reference sequence). The DNA for the CDR3 is TGTGCCAGCACCGGGCGAGCGGGAGTCACCGGGGAGCTGTTTTTT. Translated, it gives CASTGRAGVTGELFF.

V is TRBV12-3 or TRBV12-4 and J is TRBJ1-2, with D tentatively TRBD1 (5 bases). V lost 2 bases and J lost 8, with 9 bases in between. This CDR3 has 12 amino acids. CDR3 coding DNA: TGTGCCAGCAGTTTATTAGGGGTCGGCTACACCTTC. Its protein is CASSLLGVGYTF.

This chain links TRBV5-4 with TRBJ1-2; 8 bases agree with TRBD1. The germline V gene encodes CDR1 SGHNT and CDR2 YYREEE (reference sequence). CDR3 length: 14 residues. V lost 4 bases, J lost 4 bases, and 6 bases stayed unmatched. CDR3 in DNA: TGTGCCAGCAGCCCCCGGACAGGGAGCTATGGCTACACCTTC. It specifies CASSPRTGSYGYTF.